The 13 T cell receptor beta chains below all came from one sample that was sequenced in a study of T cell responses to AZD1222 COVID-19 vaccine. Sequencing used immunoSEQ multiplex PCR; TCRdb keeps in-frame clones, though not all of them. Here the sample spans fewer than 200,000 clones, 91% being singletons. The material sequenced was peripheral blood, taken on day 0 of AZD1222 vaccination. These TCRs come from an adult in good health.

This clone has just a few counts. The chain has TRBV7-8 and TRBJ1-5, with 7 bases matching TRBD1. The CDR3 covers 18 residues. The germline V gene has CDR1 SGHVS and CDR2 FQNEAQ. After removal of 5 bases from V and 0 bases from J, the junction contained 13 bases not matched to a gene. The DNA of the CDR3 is TGTGCCAGCAGCAACCCCGGGACAGAACATTATAGCAATCAGCCCCAGCATTTT. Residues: CASSNPGTEHYSNQPQHF.

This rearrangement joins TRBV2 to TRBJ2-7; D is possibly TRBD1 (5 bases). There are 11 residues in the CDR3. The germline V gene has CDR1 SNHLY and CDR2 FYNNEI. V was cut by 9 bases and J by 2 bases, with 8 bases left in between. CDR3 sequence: CASDSTYEQYF. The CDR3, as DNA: TGTGCCAGTGACAGTACCTACGAGCAGTACTTC.

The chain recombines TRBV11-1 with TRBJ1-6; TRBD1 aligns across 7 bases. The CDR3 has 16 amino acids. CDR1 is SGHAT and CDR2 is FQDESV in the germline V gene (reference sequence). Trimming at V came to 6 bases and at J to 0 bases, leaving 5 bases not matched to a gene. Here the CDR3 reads CASSLDRSSYNSPLHF. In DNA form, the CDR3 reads TGTGCCAGCAGTTTGGACAGGAGCTCCTATAATTCACCCCTCCACTTT.

The CDR3 spells CASSVRQGLGYTF. In DNA, the CDR3 is TGTGCCAGCAGTGTGAGACAGGGGCTTGGCTACACCTTC. The chain employs TRBV2 and TRBJ1-2; 8 bases are a match to TRBD1. From germline, CDR1 is SNHLY and CDR2 FYNNEI. J lost 7 bases, V lost 4 bases, and 5 bases had no gene match. This CDR3 is 13 amino acids long.

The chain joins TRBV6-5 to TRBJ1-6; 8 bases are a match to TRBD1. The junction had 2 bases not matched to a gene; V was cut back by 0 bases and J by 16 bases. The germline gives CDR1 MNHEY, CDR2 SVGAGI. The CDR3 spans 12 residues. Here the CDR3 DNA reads TGTGCCAGCAGTTACTCCGGACAGGGTCTCCACTTT. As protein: CASSYSGQGLHF.

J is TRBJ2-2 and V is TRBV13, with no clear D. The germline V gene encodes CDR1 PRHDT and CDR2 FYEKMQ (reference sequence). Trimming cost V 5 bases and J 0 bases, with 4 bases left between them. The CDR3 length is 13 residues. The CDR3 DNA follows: TGTGCCAGCAGCGATACGAACACCGGGGAGCTGTTTTTT. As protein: CASSDTNTGELFF.

CDR3 coding DNA: TGCGCCAGCAGCCAATCGCCCGGGACAGGAGACATGAACACTGAAGCTTTCTTT. It yields the protein CASSQSPGTGDMNTEAFF. The gene calls are TRBV4-1 and TRBJ1-1; TRBD1 matches at 8 bases. Germline V lookup: CDR1 MGHRA, CDR2 YSYEKL. Trimming removed 2 bases from V and 0 bases from J; junction bases left unmatched: 11. This CDR3 comprises 18 residues.

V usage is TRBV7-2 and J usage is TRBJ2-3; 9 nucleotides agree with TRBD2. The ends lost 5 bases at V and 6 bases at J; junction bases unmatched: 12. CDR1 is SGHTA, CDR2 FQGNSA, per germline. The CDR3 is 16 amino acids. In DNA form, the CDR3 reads TGTGCCAGCAGCCCCAGAGCGGGGGGTGTAGTCGATACGCAGTATTTT. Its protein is CASSPRAGGVVDTQYF.

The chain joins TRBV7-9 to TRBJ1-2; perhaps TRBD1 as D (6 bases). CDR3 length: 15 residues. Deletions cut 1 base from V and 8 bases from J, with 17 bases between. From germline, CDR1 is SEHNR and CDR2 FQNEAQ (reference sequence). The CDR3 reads CASSLGGQRLGGYTF. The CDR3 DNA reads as TGTGCCAGCAGCTTAGGAGGACAGCGCCTGGGGGGCTACACCTTC.

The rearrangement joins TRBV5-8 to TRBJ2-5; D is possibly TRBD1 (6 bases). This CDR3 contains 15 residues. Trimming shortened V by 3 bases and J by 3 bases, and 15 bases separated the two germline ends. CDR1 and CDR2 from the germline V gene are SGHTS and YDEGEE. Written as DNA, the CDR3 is TGTGCCAGCAGCTCCAGTGACAGGAGGAAAGAGACCCAGTACTTC. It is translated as CASSSSDRRKETQYF.

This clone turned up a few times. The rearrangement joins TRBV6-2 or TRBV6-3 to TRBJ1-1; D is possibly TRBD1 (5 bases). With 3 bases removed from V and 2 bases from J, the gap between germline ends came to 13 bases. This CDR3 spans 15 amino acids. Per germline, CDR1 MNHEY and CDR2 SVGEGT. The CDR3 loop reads CASSYRQTDNTEAFF. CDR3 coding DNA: TGTGCCAGCAGTTATCGCCAGACAGATAACACTGAAGCTTTCTTT.

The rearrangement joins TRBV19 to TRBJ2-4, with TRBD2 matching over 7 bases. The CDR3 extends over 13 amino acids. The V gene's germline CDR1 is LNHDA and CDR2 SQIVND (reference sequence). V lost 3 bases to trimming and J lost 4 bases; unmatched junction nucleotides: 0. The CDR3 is CASSIGGKNIQYF. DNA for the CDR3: TGTGCCAGTAGTATCGGGGGGAAAAACATTCAGTACTTC.

CDR3 in amino acids: CASSQRPQYF. The CDR3, as DNA: TGCGCCAGCAGCCAGCGCCCACAGTATTTT. The genes are TRBV4-1 and TRBJ2-3; the D is unclear. Germline loops: CDR1 MGHRA, CDR2 YSYEKL. This CDR3 comprises 10 residues. V gave up 3 bases and J gave up 12 bases, with 7 bases separating them.